This T cell receptor beta chain stems from a study of cytomegalovirus exposure and HLA in healthy donors. Study results and caveats: Rare TCR sequences predominated, though certain public TCRs were found in many donors. Specificity of a few CMV-associated chains for CMV antigens was verified in vitro.

V was cut by 1 base and J by 3 bases, with 14 bases left in between. Germline-derived CDR1 and CDR2 are LNHNV and YYDKDF (reference sequence). The CDR3 runs to 16 residues. The protocol was immunoSEQ multiplex PCR, while the TCRdb copy is restricted to in-frame clones and leaves out a portion. The table lists some 60,000 clones, more than 90% of them singletons. To note about this clone: Antigen: not known.

J is TRBJ2-3 and V is TRBV15; D not resolved. The clonotype originates from a man between 18 and 29 years old in good health and CMV-seronegative. The sample taken for sequencing was PBMCs. The CDR3 bases are TGTGCCACCAGCAGAGGAGCCAGCGAAGTTACAGATACGCAGTATTTT. It specifies CATSRGASEVTDTQYF.